A selection of T cell receptor beta chains follows, all from one sample in a study of blood T cell repertoires in COVID-19. The repertoire was sequenced with immunoSEQ multiplex PCR; TCRdb's copy has only in-frame clones and lacks some. The data contain about 180,000 clones, nearly 90% of them singletons. Sample: peripheral blood. The receptors originated from a man aged 18 to 29 who had recovered from COVID-19. Each CDR3 is given with its conserved first and last residue. A D gene is named only where the DNA matches it firmly. Size is omitted from some rows. Given values are once, few, many or a class for expanded clones.

CDR3nt,CDR3aa,j_gene,v_gene,abundance,d_gene
TGCGCCAGCAGCTTGGAAGTCGGGGGTCCCTACGAGCAGTACTTC,CASSLEVGGPYEQYF,TRBJ2-7,TRBV5-1,NA,NA
TGTGCCAGCAGCCCCTGGGGGGGTACCATGAACACTGAAGCTTTCTTT,CASSPWGGTMNTEAFF,TRBJ1-1,TRBV11-2,NA,NA
TGTGCCAGCAGCTTAGATTCTTCTAGCGGGCGCGAGCAGTACTTC,CASSLDSSSGREQYF,TRBJ2-7,TRBV7-2,NA,TRBD2
TGTGCCAGTGCCTGGCAGAACAATTACGAGCAGTACTTC,CASAWQNNYEQYF,TRBJ2-7,TRBV27,NA,NA
TGTGCCAGCAGCCCCAGGACTAGCGGGAGGTTCCACGAGCAGTACTTC,CASSPRTSGRFHEQYF,TRBJ2-7,TRBV7-2,NA,TRBD2
TGTGCCAGTAGTATCTACAGGGAGAATTCACCCCTCCACTTT,CASSIYRENSPLHF,TRBJ1-6,TRBV19,many,NA
TGCGCCAGCAGCCTTCAAGGGAGGGAGGGCAATGAGCAGTTCTTC,CASSLQGREGNEQFF,TRBJ2-1,TRBV4-3,NA,TRBD2
TGTGCCAGCAGCTTGGTACTAGCGGACCAAGAGACCCAGTACTTC,CASSLVLADQETQYF,TRBJ2-5,TRBV5-6,NA,TRBD2
TGTGCCAGCAGCCCTATTATCCCGCGGGAGGTGTTCAATGAGCAGTTCTTC,CASSPIIPREVFNEQFF,TRBJ2-1,TRBV7-9,NA,TRBD2
TGTGCCACCAGCACCCCGGACAGGGGCGGGCATGAGCAGTTCTTC,CATSTPDRGGHEQFF,TRBJ2-1,TRBV15,NA,TRBD1
TGCGCCAGCAGCCGACCTAGCGGGAGGTACAATGAGCAGTTCTTC,CASSRPSGRYNEQFF,TRBJ2-1,TRBV4-1,NA,TRBD2
TGTGCCAGCAGCTTGGCCGGGACAGTTAATGAAAAACTGTTTTTT,CASSLAGTVNEKLFF,TRBJ1-4,TRBV5-4,NA,TRBD1
TGTGCCAGCAGTTTAGTCGGATATGAGGCGGGGATTTACAATGAGCAGTTCTTC,CASSLVGYEAGIYNEQFF,TRBJ2-1,TRBV28,NA,NA
TGTGCCAGCAGCTTAGCGGAGGGAACTAATGAAAAACTGTTTTTT,CASSLAEGTNEKLFF,TRBJ1-4,TRBV7-9,NA,NA
TGTGCCAGCAGCTTAAGGCAGGGGGCGCGGGTCCCTGAAGCTTTCTTT,CASSLRQGARVPEAFF,TRBJ1-1,TRBV11-2,NA,TRBD1
TGTGCCAGCAGCCCCGCAGGGGTCGATCAGCCCCAGCATTTT,CASSPAGVDQPQHF,TRBJ1-5,TRBV6-5,NA,NA
TGTGCCACCTACCCCGTGAGGGCGGGAGAGCGAAACGAGCAGTACTTC,CATYPVRAGERNEQYF,TRBJ2-7,TRBV28,NA,TRBD2
TGTGCCAGCAGCTTCCTAGCGGGAGGCACAGATACGCAGTATTTT,CASSFLAGGTDTQYF,TRBJ2-3,TRBV2,NA,TRBD2
TGTGCCAGCAGTCCACCGGGTGGGGCGGCTAACTATGGCTACACCTTC,CASSPPGGAANYGYTF,TRBJ1-2,TRBV27,NA,NA
TGTGCCAGCAGCTTAGTTGGGACTAGCGGGAGGGCTTCGACGAAGACCCAGTACTTC,CASSLVGTSGRASTKTQYF,TRBJ2-5,TRBV11-2,NA,TRBD2
TGTGCCAGCAGTCCCGACAGGGGGAACACTGAAGCTTTCTTT,CASSPDRGNTEAFF,TRBJ1-1,TRBV5-4,NA,TRBD1
TGTGCCAGCAGTTACGGGAGCTCCTACAATGAGCAGTTCTTC,CASSYGSSYNEQFF,TRBJ2-1,TRBV6-5,NA,NA
TGTGCCAGCAGTATACTCCCGGGACAGGGGAACACTGAAGCTTTCTTT,CASSILPGQGNTEAFF,TRBJ1-1,TRBV27,NA,TRBD1
TGTGCCAGTAGGGAGACAGGGATGCCCAATCAGCCCCAGCATTTT,CASRETGMPNQPQHF,TRBJ1-5,TRBV19,NA,TRBD1
TGTGCCAGCAGTTACTCCGGGACTAGCGCCTACGAGCAGTACTTC,CASSYSGTSAYEQYF,TRBJ2-7,TRBV6-5,NA,TRBD2
TGTGCCAGCAGCGTATCGTCCCCTAATGAGCAGTTCTTC,CASSVSSPNEQFF,TRBJ2-1,TRBV7-9,NA,NA
TGTGCCAGCAGTTCAGCTAGCGACTCCTACGAGCAGTACTTC,CASSSASDSYEQYF,TRBJ2-7,TRBV6-6,NA,NA
TGTGCCATCAGCTCCCGGGGGGGAGCAGACTACAATGAGCAGTTCTTC,CAISSRGGADYNEQFF,TRBJ2-1,TRBV10-3,NA,TRBD2